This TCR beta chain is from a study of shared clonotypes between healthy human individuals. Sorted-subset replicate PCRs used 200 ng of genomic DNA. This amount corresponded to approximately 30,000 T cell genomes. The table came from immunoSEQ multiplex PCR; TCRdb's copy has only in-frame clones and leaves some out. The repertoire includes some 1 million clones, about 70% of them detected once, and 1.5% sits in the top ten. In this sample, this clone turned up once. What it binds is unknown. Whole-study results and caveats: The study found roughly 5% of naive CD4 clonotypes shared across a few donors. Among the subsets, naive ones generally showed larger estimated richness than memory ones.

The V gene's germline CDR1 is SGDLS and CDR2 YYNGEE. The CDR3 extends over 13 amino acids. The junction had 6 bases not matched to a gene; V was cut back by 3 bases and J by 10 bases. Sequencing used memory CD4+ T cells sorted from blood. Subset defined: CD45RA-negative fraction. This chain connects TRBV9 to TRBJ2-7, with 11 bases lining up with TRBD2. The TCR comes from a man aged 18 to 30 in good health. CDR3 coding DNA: TGTGCCAGCAGCGCCGGGACTAGCGGCGGACAGTACTTC. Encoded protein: CASSAGTSGGQYF.